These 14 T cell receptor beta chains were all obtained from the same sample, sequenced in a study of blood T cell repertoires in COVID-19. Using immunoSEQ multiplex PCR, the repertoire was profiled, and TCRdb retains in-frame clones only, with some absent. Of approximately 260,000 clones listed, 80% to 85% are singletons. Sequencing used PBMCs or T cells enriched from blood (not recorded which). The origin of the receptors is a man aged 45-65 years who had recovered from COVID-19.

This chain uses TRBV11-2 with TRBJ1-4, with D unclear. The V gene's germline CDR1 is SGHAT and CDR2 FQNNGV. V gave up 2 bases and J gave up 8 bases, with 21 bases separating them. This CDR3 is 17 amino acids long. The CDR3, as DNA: TGTGCCAGCAGCTTAAGATTCGATCGGAGAGGAGGAGAAAAACTGTTTTTT. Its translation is CASSLRFDRRGGEKLFF.

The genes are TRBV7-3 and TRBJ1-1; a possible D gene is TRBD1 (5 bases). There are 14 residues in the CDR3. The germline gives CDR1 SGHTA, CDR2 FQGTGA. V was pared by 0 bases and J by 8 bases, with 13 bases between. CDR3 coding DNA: TGTGCCAGCAGCTTAACTCCCTGGGGGGGGGAAGCTTTCTTT. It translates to CASSLTPWGGEAFF.

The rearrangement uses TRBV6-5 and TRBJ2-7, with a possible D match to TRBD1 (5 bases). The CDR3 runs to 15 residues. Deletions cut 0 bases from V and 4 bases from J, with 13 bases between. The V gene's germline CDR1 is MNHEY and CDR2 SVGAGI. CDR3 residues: CASSYSIDRQYEQYF. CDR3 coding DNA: TGTGCCAGCAGTTACTCGATTGACAGACAATACGAGCAGTACTTC.

CDR3 sequence (DNA): TGTGCCAGCAGCTTGGAGACTAGCGGGAGGGTCAATGAGCAGTTCTTC. Its translation: CASSLETSGRVNEQFF. V usage is TRBV4-2 and J usage is TRBJ2-1; 14 bases fit TRBD2. The CDR3 runs 16 residues. The germline CDR1 and CDR2 sequences are LGHNA and YNFKEQ. Trimming removed 5 bases from V and 6 bases from J; junction bases left unmatched: 6.

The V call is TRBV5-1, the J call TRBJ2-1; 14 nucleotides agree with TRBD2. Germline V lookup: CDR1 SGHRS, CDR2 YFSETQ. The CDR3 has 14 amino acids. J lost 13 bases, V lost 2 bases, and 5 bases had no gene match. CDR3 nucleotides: TGCGCCAGCAGCTTAACGGGGACTAGCGGGGGACAGTTCTTC. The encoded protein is CASSLTGTSGGQFF. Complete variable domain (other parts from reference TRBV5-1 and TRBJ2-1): KAGVTQTPRYLIKTRGQQVTLSCSPISGHRSVSWYQQTPGQGLQFLFEYFSETQRNKGNFPGRFSGRQFSNSRSEMNVSTLELGDSALYLCASSLTGTSGGQFFGPGTRLTVL.

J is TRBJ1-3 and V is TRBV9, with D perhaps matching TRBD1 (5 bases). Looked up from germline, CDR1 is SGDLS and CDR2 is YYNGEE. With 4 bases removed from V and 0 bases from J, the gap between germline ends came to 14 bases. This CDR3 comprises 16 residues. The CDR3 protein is CASSPGLISSGNTIYF. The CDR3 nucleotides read TGTGCCAGCAGCCCGGGACTGATTAGCTCTGGAAACACCATATATTTT.

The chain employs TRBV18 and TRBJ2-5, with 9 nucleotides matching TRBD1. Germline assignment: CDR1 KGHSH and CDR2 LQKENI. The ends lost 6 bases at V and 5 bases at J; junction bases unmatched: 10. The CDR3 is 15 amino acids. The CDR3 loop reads CASSPGQGMKETQYF. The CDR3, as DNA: TGTGCCAGCTCTCCGGGACAGGGTATGAAGGAGACCCAGTACTTC.

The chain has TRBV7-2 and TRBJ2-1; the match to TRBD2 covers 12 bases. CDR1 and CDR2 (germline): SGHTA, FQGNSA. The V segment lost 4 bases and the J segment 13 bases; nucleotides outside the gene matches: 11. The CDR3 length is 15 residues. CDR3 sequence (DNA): TGTGCCAGCAGCTCGGGACTAGCGGGCGCCAATTCCCAGTTCTTC. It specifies CASSSGLAGANSQFF.

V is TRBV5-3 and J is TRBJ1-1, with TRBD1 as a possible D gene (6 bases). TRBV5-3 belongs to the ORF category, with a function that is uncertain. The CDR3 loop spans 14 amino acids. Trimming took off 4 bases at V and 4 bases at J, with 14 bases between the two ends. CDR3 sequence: CARSNPDRPTEAFF. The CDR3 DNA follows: TGTGCCAGAAGCAATCCCGACAGGCCCACTGAAGCTTTCTTT.

CDR3 residues: CASSFNIDTQYF. In DNA, the CDR3 is TGTGCCAGCAGCTTTAACATAGATACGCAGTATTTT. The chain joins TRBV7-9 to TRBJ2-3, with no clear D. The CDR3 has 12 residues. Per germline, CDR1 SEHNR and CDR2 FQNEAQ (reference sequence). V shed 3 bases and J shed 5 bases, with 6 bases lying between them. The whole variable domain, filled in from reference TRBV7-9 and TRBJ2-3, reads DTGVSQNPRHKITKRGQNVTFRCDPISEHNRLYWYRQTLGQGPEFLTYFQNEAQLEKSRLLSDRFSAERPKGSFSTLEIQRTEQGDSAMYLCASSFNIDTQYFGPGTRLTVL.

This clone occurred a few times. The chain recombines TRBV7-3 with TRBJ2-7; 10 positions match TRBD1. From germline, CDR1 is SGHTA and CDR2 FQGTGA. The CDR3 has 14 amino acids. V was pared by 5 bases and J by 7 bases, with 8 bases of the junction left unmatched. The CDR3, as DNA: TGTGCCAGCAGCCCCGGGACAGGGGCGAAGGAGCAGTACTTC. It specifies CASSPGTGAKEQYF.

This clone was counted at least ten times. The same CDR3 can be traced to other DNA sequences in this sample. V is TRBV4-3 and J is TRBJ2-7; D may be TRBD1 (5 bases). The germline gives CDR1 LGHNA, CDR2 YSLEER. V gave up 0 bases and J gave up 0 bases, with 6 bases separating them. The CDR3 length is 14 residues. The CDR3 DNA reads TGCGCCAGCAGCCAAGAAGACAGCTCCTACGAGCAGTACTTC. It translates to CASSQEDSSYEQYF.

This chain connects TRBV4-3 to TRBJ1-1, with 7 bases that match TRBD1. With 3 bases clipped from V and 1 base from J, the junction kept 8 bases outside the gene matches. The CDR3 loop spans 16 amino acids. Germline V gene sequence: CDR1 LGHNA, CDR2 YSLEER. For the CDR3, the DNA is TGCGCCAGCAGCCAGGCTCTGGACAGGCCGAACACTGAAGCTTTCTTT. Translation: CASSQALDRPNTEAFF.

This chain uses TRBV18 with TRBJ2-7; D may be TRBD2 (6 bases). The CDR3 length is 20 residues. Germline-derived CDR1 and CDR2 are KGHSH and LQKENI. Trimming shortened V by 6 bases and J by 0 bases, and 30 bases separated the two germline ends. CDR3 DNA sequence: TGTGCCAGCTCCCTGAAGCATCGGGAGAGGCCCCAGGCGAGCTCCTACGAGCAGTACTTC. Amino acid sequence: CASSLKHRERPQASSYEQYF.